The 25 T cell receptor beta chains given below trace back to one sample, sequenced in a study of T cell responses to AZD1222 COVID-19 vaccine. The table came from immunoSEQ multiplex PCR; TCRdb's copy has only in-frame clones and leaves some out. In the table there are about 130,000 clones, 88% of which are singletons. The source was peripheral blood, collected 28 days after the second AZD1222 dose. The source is an adult who received the AZD1222 COVID-19 vaccine.

J is TRBJ2-5 and V is TRBV7-2; 8 bases are a match to TRBD1. Germline V lookup: CDR1 SGHTA, CDR2 FQGNSA. The trim removed 5 bases at V and 5 bases at J, leaving 13 bases unmatched. This CDR3 is built from 16 residues. CDR3 DNA: TGTGCCAGCAGCCCTACAGGGACAGGAGGATGGGAGACCCAGTACTTC. It is translated as CASSPTGTGGWETQYF.

The chain uses TRBV28 and TRBJ1-6, with D hard to call. Germline V gene data show CDR1 as MDHEN and CDR2 as SYDVKM. The V end was cut by 3 bases, the J end by 9 bases, with 18 bases between. CDR3 length equals 16 residues. CDR3 sequence reads: CASSFRANWGGSPLHF. DNA for the CDR3: TGTGCCAGCAGTTTTAGGGCAAACTGGGGAGGTTCACCCCTCCACTTT.

The chain carries TRBV19 and TRBJ2-1; 11 bases map to TRBD2. The CDR3 loop spans 14 amino acids. The J segment lost 6 bases and the V segment lost 6 bases, leaving 4 bases of the junction unmatched. In germline, CDR1 is LNHDA, CDR2 SQIVND (reference sequence). CDR3 sequence (DNA): TGTGCCAGTAGGACTAGCGGGACCCGCAATGAGCAGTTCTTC. It yields the protein CASRTSGTRNEQFF.

CDR3 nucleotides: TGTGCCTGGAGGGCCTGGGACTCCAATCAGCCCCAGCATTTT. It encodes CAWRAWDSNQPQHF. V gene TRBV30 combines with J gene TRBJ1-5; D possibly corresponds to TRBD1 (5 bases). V lost 3 bases to trimming and J lost 3 bases, with 12 bases between them. CDR1 is GTSNPN, CDR2 SVGIG, per germline (reference sequence). This CDR3 has 14 amino acids.

V usage is TRBV6-2 or TRBV6-3 and J usage is TRBJ2-7; 10 bases agree with TRBD2. There are 15 residues in the CDR3. Germline CDR1 and CDR2: MNHEY and SVGEGT. Trimming took 5 bases from V and 1 from J; bases not matched to a gene: 5. CDR3 sequence: CASSKLAGLSYEQYF. The CDR3 bases are TGTGCCAGCAGTAAACTAGCGGGGCTATCCTACGAGCAGTACTTC.

V usage is TRBV25-1 and J usage is TRBJ2-5, with D uncertain. Per germline, CDR1 MGHDK and CDR2 SYGVNS. With 3 bases removed from V and 5 bases from J, the gap between germline ends came to 10 bases. This CDR3 region has 13 residues. CDR3 in amino acids: CASSELGVETQYF. In nucleotides, the CDR3 is TGTGCCAGCAGTGAGCTTGGGGTGGAGACCCAGTACTTC. Full variable domain (remainder filled in from reference TRBV25-1 and TRBJ2-5): EADIYQTPRYLVIGTGKKITLECSQTMGHDKMYWYQQDPGMELHLIHYSYGVNSTEKGDLSSESTVSRIRTEHFPLTLESARPSHTSQYLCASSELGVETQYFGPGTRLLVL.

The V and J genes are TRBV19 and TRBJ1-4, with a tentative D call TRBD1 (6 bases). V lost 5 bases, J lost 8 bases, and 9 bases lay in between. Germline-derived CDR1 and CDR2 are LNHDA and SQIVND (reference sequence). This CDR3 is 12 amino acids long. The DNA for the CDR3 is TGTGCCAGTAGTCGGGGGCGGGAAAAACTGTTTTTT. Its translation: CASSRGREKLFF.

V is TRBV28 and J is TRBJ1-2; the match to TRBD1 covers 9 bases. Losses at the gene ends were 5 bases for V and 8 bases for J; bases not matched to a gene: 15. There are 16 residues in the CDR3. Germline CDR1 and CDR2: MDHEN and SYDVKM. The CDR3 here is CASSAPQTGGAGGYTF. The CDR3 DNA follows: TGTGCCAGCAGTGCTCCCCAAACAGGGGGCGCCGGAGGCTACACCTTC.

The CDR3 here is CASSRDPGDANTGELFF. The CDR3 DNA reads TGTGCCAGCAGCCGAGACCCGGGCGACGCGAACACCGGGGAGCTGTTTTTT. The chain combines TRBV4-2 with TRBJ2-2; D ambiguous. Looked up from germline, CDR1 is LGHNA and CDR2 is YNFKEQ. The CDR3 totals 17 residues. The ends were cut back, 4 bases at V and 0 bases at J, with 15 bases in the middle.

V is TRBV7-2 and J is TRBJ2-5; perhaps TRBD2 as D (6 bases). Trimming took 5 bases from V and 1 from J, leaving 14 bases between them. This CDR3 is 15 amino acids long. Germline V gives CDR1 SGHTA, CDR2 FQGNSA. The chain's CDR3 is CASSPGDSLQETQYF. For the CDR3, the DNA is TGTGCCAGCAGCCCGGGGGACTCTCTCCAAGAGACCCAGTACTTC.

The chain carries TRBV19 and TRBJ1-4; no definite D call. This CDR3 is 14 amino acids long. The V gene lost 1 base and the J gene lost 6 bases, with 9 bases spanning the gap. Germline CDR1 LNHDA, CDR2 SQIVND (reference sequence). CDR3 sequence (DNA): TGTGCCAGTAGTATAGTCCCAGGTGATGAAAAACTGTTTTTT. Its protein product is CASSIVPGDEKLFF. Combining the CDR3 with reference TRBV19 and TRBJ1-4 gives the whole variable domain DGGITQSPKYLFRKEGQNVTLSCEQNLNHDAMYWYRQDPGQGLRLIYYSQIVNDFQKGDIAEGYSVSREKKESFPLTVTSAQKNPTAFYLCASSIVPGDEKLFFGSGTQLSVL.

The genes are TRBV7-9 and TRBJ1-4; 7 bases line up with TRBD1. CDR1 and CDR2 from the germline V gene are SEHNR and FQNEAQ (reference sequence). V was clipped by 5 bases and J by 5 bases; unmatched bases: 2. The CDR3 runs 13 residues. CDR3 DNA: TGTGCCAGCAGCCCGACAGGGAATGAAAAACTGTTTTTT. Residues: CASSPTGNEKLFF.

The table lists this clone with a count of one. The chain uses TRBV6-5 and TRBJ2-1, with TRBD2 matching 9 bases. V lost 8 bases to trimming and J lost 3 bases; unmatched junction nucleotides: 8. There are 15 residues in the CDR3. From germline, CDR1 is MNHEY and CDR2 SVGAGI. As DNA, the CDR3 is TGTGCCAGCGCGGCGGGGGGGCAGGGCTACAATGAGCAGTTCTTC. Its protein is CASAAGGQGYNEQFF.

This chain uses TRBV12-3 or TRBV12-4 with TRBJ2-1; D gene ambiguous. V lost 6 bases, J lost 5 bases, and 5 bases lay in between. CDR3 length: 11 residues. CDR3 amino acids: CASRSNNEQFF. The DNA for the CDR3 is TGTGCCAGCAGATCAAACAATGAGCAGTTCTTC.

The chain is built from TRBV24-1 and TRBJ1-2; 12 nucleotides line up with TRBD1. The CDR3 runs to 15 residues. J lost 6 bases, V lost 4 bases, and 5 bases had no gene match. Germline V gene sequence: CDR1 KGHDR, CDR2 SFDVKD. For the CDR3, the DNA is TGTGCCACCAGTGACCCCGGGACAGGGGGCGATGGCTACACCTTC. Amino acids: CATSDPGTGGDGYTF.

This clone was seen a handful of times. The chain has TRBV3-1 (or the pseudogene TRBV3-2) and TRBJ2-5; perhaps TRBD1 as D (7 bases). The CDR3 is 18 amino acids. V was cut by 1 base and J by 5 bases, with 23 bases left in between. The germline V gene has CDR1 LGHDT and CDR2 YNNKEL (reference sequence). The CDR3 loop is CASSQGPREEGARETQYF. In DNA form, the CDR3 reads TGTGCCAGCAGCCAAGGTCCGAGAGAGGAGGGGGCGCGTGAGACCCAGTACTTC.

The chain uses TRBV5-6 and TRBJ1-1; tentatively, D is TRBD1 (6 bases). The CDR3 spans 17 residues. The V end was cut by 2 bases, the J end by 3 bases, with 20 bases between. Germline assignment: CDR1 SGHDT and CDR2 YYEEEE. As DNA, the CDR3 is TGTGCCAGCAGCTTTACATCCCAACGGACAGTCCACACTGAAGCTTTCTTT. This codes for CASSFTSQRTVHTEAFF.

The V and J genes are TRBV11-2 and TRBJ2-7; 16 nucleotides match TRBD2. J gave up 2 bases and V 0 bases, and 1 base lay outside the gene matches. CDR1 and CDR2 from the germline V gene are SGHAT and FQNNGV. This CDR3 has 17 residues. The CDR3 sequence: CASSLDGTSGRAYEQYF. CDR3 bases: TGTGCCAGCAGCTTAGACGGGACTAGCGGGAGGGCCTACGAGCAGTACTTC.

In this sample, this clone turned up once. This chain connects TRBV10-3 to TRBJ2-1, with TRBD2 matching over 16 bases. The CDR3 totals 17 residues. V lost 0 bases to trimming and J lost 8 bases; unmatched junction nucleotides: 4. Germline V lookup: CDR1 ENHRY, CDR2 SYGVKD. The DNA of the CDR3 is TGTGCCATCAGTGAGTCTGGGACTAGCGGGGGGGCCCATGAGCAGTTCTTC. Translating gives CAISESGTSGGAHEQFF.

This clone was seen more than once but under ten times. The rearrangement links TRBV29-1 to TRBJ2-6; D unclear. CDR1 is SQVTM and CDR2 is ANQGSEA in the germline V gene. There are 13 residues in the CDR3. The CDR3 region has the DNA TGCAGTGTTAAATTGGGAGGGGCCAACGTCCTGACTTTC. This translates into CSVKLGGANVLTF. The variable domain in full, with the rest retrieved from reference TRBV29-1 and TRBJ2-6, is SAVISQKPSRDICQRGTSLTIQCQVDSQVTMMFWYRQQPGQSLTLIATANQGSEATYESGFVIDKFPISRPNLTFSTLTVSNMSPEDSSIYLCSVKLGGANVLTFGAGSRLTVL.

The chain recombines TRBV5-1 with TRBJ1-6; D uncertain. Trimming cost V 4 bases and J 7 bases, with 9 bases left between them. Germline values: CDR1 SGHRS, CDR2 YFSETQ. This CDR3 has 13 residues. CDR3 loop: CASSSSINSPLHF. Here the CDR3 DNA reads TGCGCCAGCAGCAGCTCTATCAATTCACCCCTCCACTTT.

The chain carries TRBV19 and TRBJ1-2; D ambiguous. Looked up from germline, CDR1 is LNHDA and CDR2 is SQIVND (reference sequence). With 1 base removed from V and 4 bases from J, the gap between germline ends came to 7 bases. This CDR3 has 13 amino acids. The DNA for the CDR3 is TGTGCCAGTAGTATAGGGCGGGCCTATGGCTACACCTTC. It encodes CASSIGRAYGYTF.

This clone is classed as medium-sized. This rearrangement joins TRBV2 to TRBJ1-1, with D possibly TRBD1 on 5 matching bases. Germline CDR1 reads SNHLY; CDR2 reads FYNNEI. The length of the CDR3 is 12 residues. Trimming left V 6 bases short and J 1 base short, with 6 bases between. CDR3 residues: CASRGPNTEAFF. For the CDR3, the DNA is TGTGCCAGCAGGGGGCCGAACACTGAAGCTTTCTTT.

This clone was seen a single time. The chain uses TRBV19 and TRBJ2-7; D is possibly TRBD1 (7 bases). The CDR3 spans 14 residues. Between the trimmed V and J ends, which lost 5 bases and 3 bases, there was a span of 14 bases. Germline V gene sequence: CDR1 LNHDA, CDR2 SQIVND (reference sequence). The CDR3 DNA reads TGTGCCAGTAGTCCTATCCAGGGGGGCTACGAGCAGTACTTC. It specifies CASSPIQGGYEQYF.

The gene calls are TRBV19 and TRBJ2-1; D ambiguous. This CDR3 is 13 amino acids long. Germline CDR1 reads LNHDA; CDR2 reads SQIVND (reference sequence). V was cut by 4 bases and J by 7 bases, with 11 bases left in between. The CDR3 region has the DNA TGTGCCAGTAGTAACCTCTTAGGAAATGAGCAGTTCTTC. This codes for CASSNLLGNEQFF. The complete variable domain, with remaining parts taken from reference TRBV19 and TRBJ2-1, reads DGGITQSPKYLFRKEGQNVTLSCEQNLNHDAMYWYRQDPGQGLRLIYYSQIVNDFQKGDIAEGYSVSREKKESFPLTVTSAQKNPTAFYLCASSNLLGNEQFFGPGTRLTVL.